A single T cell receptor beta chain is shown here with its context. TCRdb keeps only in-frame clones here, not all; method: immunoSEQ multiplex PCR. The sample holds around 190,000 clones. V was trimmed by 5 bases and J by 8 bases, leaving 16 bases between them. Germline assignment: CDR1 MNHNY and CDR2 SVGAGI (reference sequence). The CDR3 sequence is 14 residues long. These data are taken from a study of control samples from healthy donors and cancer patients. The sequence derives from a woman aged 25 to 39 in good health. The sequenced material came from blood. The chain carries TRBV6-6 and TRBJ2-4, with a tentative D call TRBD2 (6 bases). This CDR3 reads CASSPGARRDIQYF. In DNA, the CDR3 is TGTGCCAGCAGTCCCGGCGCGCGGAGGGACATTCAGTACTTC.